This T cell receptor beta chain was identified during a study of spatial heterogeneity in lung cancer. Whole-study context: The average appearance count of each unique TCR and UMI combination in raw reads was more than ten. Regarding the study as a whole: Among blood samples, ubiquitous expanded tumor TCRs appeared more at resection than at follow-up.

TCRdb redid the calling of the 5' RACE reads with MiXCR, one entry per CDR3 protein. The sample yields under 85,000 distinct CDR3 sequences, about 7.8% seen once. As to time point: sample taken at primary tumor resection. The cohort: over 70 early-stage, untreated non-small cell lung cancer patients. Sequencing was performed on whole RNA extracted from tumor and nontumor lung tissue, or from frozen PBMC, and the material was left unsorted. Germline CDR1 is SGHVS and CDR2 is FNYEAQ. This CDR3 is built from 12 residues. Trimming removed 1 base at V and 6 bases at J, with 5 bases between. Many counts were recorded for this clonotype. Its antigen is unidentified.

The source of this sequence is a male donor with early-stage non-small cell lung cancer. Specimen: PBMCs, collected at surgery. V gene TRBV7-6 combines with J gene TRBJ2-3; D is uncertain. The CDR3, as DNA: TGTGCCAGCAGCTTAGTTTCCGATACGCAGTATTTT. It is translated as CASSLVSDTQYF.